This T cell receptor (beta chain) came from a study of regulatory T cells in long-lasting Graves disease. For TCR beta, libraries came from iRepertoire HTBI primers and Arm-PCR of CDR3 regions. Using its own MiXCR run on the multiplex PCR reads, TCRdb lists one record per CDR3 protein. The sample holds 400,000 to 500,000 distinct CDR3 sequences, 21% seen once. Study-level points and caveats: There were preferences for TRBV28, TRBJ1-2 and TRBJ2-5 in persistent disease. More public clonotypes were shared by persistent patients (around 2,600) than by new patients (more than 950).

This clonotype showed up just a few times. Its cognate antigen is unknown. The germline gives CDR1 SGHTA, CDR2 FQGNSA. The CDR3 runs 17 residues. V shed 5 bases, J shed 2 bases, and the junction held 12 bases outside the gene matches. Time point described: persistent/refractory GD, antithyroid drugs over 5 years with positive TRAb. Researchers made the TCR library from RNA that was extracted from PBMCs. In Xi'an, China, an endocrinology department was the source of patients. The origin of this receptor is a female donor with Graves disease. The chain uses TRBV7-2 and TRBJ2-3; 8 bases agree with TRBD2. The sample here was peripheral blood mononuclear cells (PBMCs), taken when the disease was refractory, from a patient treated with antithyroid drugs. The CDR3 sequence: CASSPGTRMVLTDTQYF. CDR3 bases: TGTGCCAGCAGCCCCGGGACTAGGATGGTGCTCACAGATACGCAGTATTTT.